The sequence of this T cell receptor beta chain was determined in a study of cytomegalovirus exposure and HLA in healthy donors. Study-wide findings and caveats: Segments of the TCR beta V type were, in most cases, productive about 87% or about 30% of the time in an earlier analysis.

In the PCR, 60 Vbeta and 13 Jbeta primers were used. The assay was immunoSEQ multiplex PCR, and TCRdb's table has in-frame clones only and misses some. The sample holds 65,000 to 90,000 clones. Details on this clone: Its antigen is undetermined.

V lost 4 bases to trimming and J lost 2 bases; unmatched junction nucleotides: 10. CDR1 is LGHNA, CDR2 YNFKEQ, per germline. This CDR3 contains 17 residues. V and J are TRBV4-2 and TRBJ2-7, with 11 bases identical to TRBD2. The sample taken for sequencing was PBMCs. This TCR came from a female donor in good health and CMV-seropositive. This CDR3 reads CASSRRTSGQSAYEQYF. CDR3 nucleotides: TGTGCCAGCAGCCGCAGGACTAGCGGGCAAAGCGCCTACGAGCAGTACTTC.